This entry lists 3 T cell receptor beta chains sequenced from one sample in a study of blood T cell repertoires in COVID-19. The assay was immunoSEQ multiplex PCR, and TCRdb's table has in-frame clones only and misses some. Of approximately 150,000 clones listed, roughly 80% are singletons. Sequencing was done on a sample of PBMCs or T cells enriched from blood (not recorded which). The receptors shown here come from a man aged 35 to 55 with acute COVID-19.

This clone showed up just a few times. CDR3 in amino acids: CASRVSSDSYEQYF. The CDR3 DNA follows: TGTGCCAGTAGAGTTTCTAGCGACTCCTACGAGCAGTACTTC. J is TRBJ2-7 and V is TRBV14; possible D gene TRBD2, 6 bases. The germline CDR1 and CDR2 sequences are SGHDN and FVKESK. The CDR3 spans 14 residues. Trimming cost V 9 bases and J 0 bases, with 15 bases left between them.

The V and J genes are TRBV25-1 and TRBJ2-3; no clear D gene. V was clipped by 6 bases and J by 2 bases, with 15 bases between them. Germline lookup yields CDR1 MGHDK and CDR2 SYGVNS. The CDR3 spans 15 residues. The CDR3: CASRALGLNTDTQYF. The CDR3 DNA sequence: TGTGCCAGCAGGGCCCTTGGGCTTAACACAGATACGCAGTATTTT.

The CDR3 DNA is TGTGCCACCATGGTAGGGAAGAAGGGGGCATACCAGCCCCAGCATTTT. Translated, it gives CATMVGKKGAYQPQHF. The chain recombines TRBV24-1 with TRBJ1-5; TRBD1 aligns across 7 bases. The ends lost 8 bases at V and 7 bases at J; junction bases unmatched: 16. The germline V gene has CDR1 KGHDR and CDR2 SFDVKD. There are 16 residues in the CDR3.